These T cell receptor beta chains were read from a single sample in a study of Ad26.COV2.S vaccination and SARS-CoV-2 variants. This table comes from immunoSEQ multiplex PCR, and its TCRdb copy is limited to in-frame clones, with some not included. The table lists hundreds of thousands of clones, around 90% of them singletons, with about 12% in the top ten. Specimen: peripheral blood, collected in a trial of Ad26.COV2.S vaccine versus placebo. The receptor set was obtained from a person aged 18-65 years who received the Ad26.COV2.S COVID-19 vaccine or a placebo. CDR3s include the opening cysteine and the closing phenylalanine or tryptophan. D genes are given only for firm matches. Where a row states a size, it is once, few, many or the class of an expanded clone; other rows omit it.

j_gene	v_gene	d_gene	len	abundance	CDR3aa	CDR3nt
TRBJ2-7	TRBV12-5	TRBD2	15	NA	CASGLGLAGGHEQYF	TGTGCTAGTGGTTTGGGGCTAGCGGGAGGTCACGAGCAGTACTTC
TRBJ2-1	TRBV5-1	TRBD1	14	NA	CASSFRTGGVEQFF	TGCGCCAGCAGCTTCCGTACAGGGGGCGTTGAGCAGTTCTTC
TRBJ2-1	TRBV28	NA	12	NA	CASSLLGLEQFF	TGTGCCAGCAGTTTGTTAGGTCTTGAGCAGTTCTTC
TRBJ1-3	TRBV30	NA	12	NA	CAWSGSGNTIYF	TGTGCCTGGAGTGGCTCTGGAAACACCATATATTTT
TRBJ2-1	TRBV4-3	NA	14	few	CASSQTFGADEQFF	TGCGCCAGCAGCCAAACTTTCGGGGCGGATGAGCAGTTCTTC
TRBJ1-5	TRBV7-2	NA	16	few	CASSLEAGFSNQPQHF	TGTGCCAGCAGCTTAGAGGCAGGGTTCAGCAATCAGCCCCAGCATTTT
TRBJ2-5	TRBV5-6	NA	16	NA	CASSGGPGHLQETQYF	TGTGCCAGCAGCGGGGGGCCGGGACACCTTCAAGAGACCCAGTACTTC
TRBJ2-1	TRBV5-5	TRBD1	14	NA	CASSQGTGLNEQFF	TGTGCCAGCAGCCAGGGGACAGGGCTGAATGAGCAGTTCTTC
TRBJ2-1	TRBV7-2	TRBD2	15	NA	CASRVAGGPNNEQFF	TGTGCCAGCAGGGTAGCGGGAGGGCCAAACAATGAGCAGTTCTTC
TRBJ1-2	TRBV2	NA	19	NA	CANPLWTAPGQDVNYGYTF	TGTGCCAATCCTCTTTGGACTGCCCCAGGCCAGGATGTTAACTATGGCTACACCTTC
TRBJ2-2	TRBV7-7	NA	16	few	CASSADSASNTGELFF	TGTGCCAGCAGCGCAGACAGCGCCTCGAACACCGGGGAGCTGTTTTTT
TRBJ1-4	TRBV6-5	NA	15	few	CASSYSRAGPEKLFF	TGTGCCAGCAGTTACTCACGGGCAGGTCCTGAAAAACTGTTTTTT
TRBJ2-7	TRBV27	NA	14	NA	CASSFYPNSYEQYF	TGTGCCAGCAGTTTTTACCCGAACTCCTACGAGCAGTACTTC
TRBJ2-5	TRBV25-1	TRBD2	15	NA	CASSEWGGIQETQYF	TGTGCCAGCAGTGAATGGGGGGGGATACAAGAGACCCAGTACTTC
TRBJ1-1	TRBV27	NA	15	NA	CASSFIPLLNTEAFF	TGTGCCAGCAGTTTTATTCCTCTTCTGAACACTGAAGCTTTCTTT
TRBJ2-7	TRBV30	TRBD2	15	NA	CAGSMASGVSYEQYF	TGTGCCGGGAGTATGGCTAGCGGGGTCTCCTACGAGCAGTACTTC
TRBJ1-6	TRBV11-2	TRBD1	15	NA	CASSLGTGSNSPLHF	TGTGCCAGCAGCTTAGGGACAGGGTCTAATTCACCCCTCCACTTT